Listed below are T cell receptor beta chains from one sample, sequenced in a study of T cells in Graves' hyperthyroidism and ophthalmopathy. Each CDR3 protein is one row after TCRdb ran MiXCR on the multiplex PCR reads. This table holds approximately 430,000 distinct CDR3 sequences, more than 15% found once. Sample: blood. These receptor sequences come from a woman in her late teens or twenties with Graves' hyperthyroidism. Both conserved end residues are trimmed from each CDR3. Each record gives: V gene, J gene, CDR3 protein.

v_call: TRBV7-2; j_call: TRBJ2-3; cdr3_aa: ASSLGGTSGTDTQY
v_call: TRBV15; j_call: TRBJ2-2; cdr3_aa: ATSRGSAGQGGGELF
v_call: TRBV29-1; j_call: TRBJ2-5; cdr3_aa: SADGWGDVWTQY
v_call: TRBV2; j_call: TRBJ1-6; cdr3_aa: ASSAQTGGYDSPLH
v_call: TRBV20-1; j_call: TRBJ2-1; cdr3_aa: SARSLLRTRGTEQF
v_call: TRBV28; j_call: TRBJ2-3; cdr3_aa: ASSLYVGRFADTQY
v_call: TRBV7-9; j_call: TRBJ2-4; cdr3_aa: ASSLDSTKNIQY
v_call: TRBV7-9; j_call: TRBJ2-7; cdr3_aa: ASSLEGQAEQY
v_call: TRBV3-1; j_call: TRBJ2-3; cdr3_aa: ASTQGLATDTQY
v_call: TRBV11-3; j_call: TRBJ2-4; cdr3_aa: ASSLDPGGPKNIQY
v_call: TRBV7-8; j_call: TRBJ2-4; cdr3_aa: ASSFEQGYGNIQY
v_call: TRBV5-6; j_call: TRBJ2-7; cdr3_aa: ASSATGGRPSYEQY
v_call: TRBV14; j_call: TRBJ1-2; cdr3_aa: ASSQRIGTGGYGYT
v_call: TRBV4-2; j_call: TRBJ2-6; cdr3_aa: ASSQASPRSSGANVLT
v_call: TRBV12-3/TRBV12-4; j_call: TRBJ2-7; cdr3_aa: ASSLSGVSYEQY
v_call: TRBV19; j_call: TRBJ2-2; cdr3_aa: ASSSASGGARELF
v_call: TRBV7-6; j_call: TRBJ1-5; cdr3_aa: ASSVGTGDSQPQH
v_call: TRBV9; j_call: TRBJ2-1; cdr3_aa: ASSVVPRDRDEQF
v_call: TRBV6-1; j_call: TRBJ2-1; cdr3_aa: ASRAGGAYNEQF
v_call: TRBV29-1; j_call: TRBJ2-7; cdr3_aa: SVEGDTTYEQY
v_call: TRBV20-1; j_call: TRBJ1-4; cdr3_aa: SASKPGQRSAKLF
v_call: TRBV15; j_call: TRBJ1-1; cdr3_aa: ATSRDMAGNTEAF
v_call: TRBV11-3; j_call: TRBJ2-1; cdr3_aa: ASSWGMGTYNEQF
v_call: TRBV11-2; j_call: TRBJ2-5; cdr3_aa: ASSFFGGQETQY
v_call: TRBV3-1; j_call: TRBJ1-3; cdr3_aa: ASSQEGAGVGNTIY
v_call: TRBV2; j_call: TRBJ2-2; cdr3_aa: ASNRDGLNTGELF
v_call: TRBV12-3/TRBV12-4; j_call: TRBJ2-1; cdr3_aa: ASSEWVGEQF
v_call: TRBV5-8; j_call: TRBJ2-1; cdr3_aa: ASSSGQGSSYNEQF
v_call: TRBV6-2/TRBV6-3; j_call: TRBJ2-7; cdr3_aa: ASTNSWESVYEQY
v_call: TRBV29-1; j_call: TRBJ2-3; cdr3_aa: SVAKGLAGSDTQY
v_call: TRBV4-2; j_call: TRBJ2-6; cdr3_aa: ASSLERASGANVLT
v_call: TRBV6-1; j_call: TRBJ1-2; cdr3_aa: ASSPRPRITNYGYT
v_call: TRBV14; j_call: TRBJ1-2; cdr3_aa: ASSQERAGPYGYT
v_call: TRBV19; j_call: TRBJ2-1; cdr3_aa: ASSWGAQATNEQF
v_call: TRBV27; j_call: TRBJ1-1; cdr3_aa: ASRTGREAF
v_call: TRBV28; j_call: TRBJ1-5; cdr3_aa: ASSFATGINQPQH
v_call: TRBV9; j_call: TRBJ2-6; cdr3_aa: ASSVGRISGANVLT
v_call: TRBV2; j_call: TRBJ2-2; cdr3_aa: ASRVEGAANTGELF
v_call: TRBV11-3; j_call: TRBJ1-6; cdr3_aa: ASSFLRDSPLH
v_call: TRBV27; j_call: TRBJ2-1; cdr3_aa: ASKTAGVTDEQF
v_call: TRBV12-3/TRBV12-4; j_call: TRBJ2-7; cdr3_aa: ASSLGGTVNEQY
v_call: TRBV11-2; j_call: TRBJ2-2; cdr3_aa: ASRPTDRNTGELF
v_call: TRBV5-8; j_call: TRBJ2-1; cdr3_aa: ASSLRDNYNEQF
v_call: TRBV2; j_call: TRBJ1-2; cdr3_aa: ASNSGQGNFGYT
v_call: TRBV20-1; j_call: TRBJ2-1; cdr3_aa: SASKVASGGLSGLYNEQF
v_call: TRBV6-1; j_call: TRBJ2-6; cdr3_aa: ASTVAGANVLT
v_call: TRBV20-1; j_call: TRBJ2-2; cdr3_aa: SANSGSGQGELF
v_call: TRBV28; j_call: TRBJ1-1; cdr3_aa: ASSPRQTNTEAF
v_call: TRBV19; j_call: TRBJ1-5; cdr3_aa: ASKSRSSNQPQH
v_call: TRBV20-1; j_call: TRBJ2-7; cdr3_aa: SAHSWTGIDEQY
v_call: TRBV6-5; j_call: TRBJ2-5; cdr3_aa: ASSYFPRRASGETQY
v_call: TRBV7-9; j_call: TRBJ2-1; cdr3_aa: ASSLGTGTHEQF
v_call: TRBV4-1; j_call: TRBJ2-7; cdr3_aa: ASSLSPGQPYEQY
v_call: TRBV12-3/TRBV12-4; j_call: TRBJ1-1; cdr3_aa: ASSLGRGGTEAF
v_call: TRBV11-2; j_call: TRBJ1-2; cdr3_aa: ASSLSSRANGYT
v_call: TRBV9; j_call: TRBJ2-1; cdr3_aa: ASSATTGGYEQF
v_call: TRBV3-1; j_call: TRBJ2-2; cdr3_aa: ASSQETRGGSGELF
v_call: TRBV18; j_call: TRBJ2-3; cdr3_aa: ASSHTGTGGTDAQY
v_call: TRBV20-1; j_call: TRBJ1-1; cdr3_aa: SADDRASYTEAF